The source of this T cell receptor beta chain is a study of cytomegalovirus exposure and HLA in healthy donors. This PCR relied on a set of 60 Vbeta primers and 13 Jbeta primers. The protocol was immunoSEQ multiplex PCR, while the TCRdb copy is restricted to in-frame clones and leaves out a portion. The repertoire holds more than 75,000 clones, with 70% to 75% as singletons. Deletions cut 0 bases from V and 0 bases from J, with 10 bases between. The CDR3 runs to 16 residues. CDR1 WNHNN and CDR2 SYGVQD come from the germline V gene (reference sequence). Sequences were obtained from PBMCs. The chain recombines TRBV10-1 with TRBJ2-3; weak D call: TRBD1 (6 bases). This sequence originates from a woman in her fifties or sixties in good health and CMV-seropositive. CDR3 loop: CASSESRGWSTDTQYF. The CDR3 DNA follows: TGCGCCAGCAGTGAGTCCAGGGGATGGAGCACAGATACGCAGTATTTT.